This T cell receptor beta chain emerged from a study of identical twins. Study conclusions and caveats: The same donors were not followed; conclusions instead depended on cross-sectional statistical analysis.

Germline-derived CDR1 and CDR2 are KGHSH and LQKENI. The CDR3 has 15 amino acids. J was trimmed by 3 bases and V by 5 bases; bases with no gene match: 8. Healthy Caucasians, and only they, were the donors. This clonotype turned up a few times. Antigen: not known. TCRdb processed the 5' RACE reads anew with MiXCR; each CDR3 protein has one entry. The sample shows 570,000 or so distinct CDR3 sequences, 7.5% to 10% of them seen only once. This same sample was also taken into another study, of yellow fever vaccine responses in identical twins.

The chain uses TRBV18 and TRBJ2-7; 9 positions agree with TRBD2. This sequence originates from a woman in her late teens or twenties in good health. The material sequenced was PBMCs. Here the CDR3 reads CASSFGTSSLYEQYF. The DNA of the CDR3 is TGTGCCAGCTCATTCGGGACTAGCTCTCTCTACGAGCAGTACTTC.